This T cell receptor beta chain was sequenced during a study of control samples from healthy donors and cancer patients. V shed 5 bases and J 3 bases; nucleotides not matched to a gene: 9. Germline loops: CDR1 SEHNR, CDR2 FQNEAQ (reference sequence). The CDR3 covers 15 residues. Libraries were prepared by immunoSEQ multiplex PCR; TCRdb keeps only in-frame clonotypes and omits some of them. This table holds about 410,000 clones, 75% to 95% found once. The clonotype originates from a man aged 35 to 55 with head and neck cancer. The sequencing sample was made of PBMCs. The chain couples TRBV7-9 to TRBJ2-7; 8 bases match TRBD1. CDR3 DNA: TGTGCCAGCAGCGGGACAGGCCGAGTAGACTACGAGCAGTACTTC. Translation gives CASSGTGRVDYEQYF.